The clone carrying this TCR beta chain was detected only a few times. This specimen comes from a study of tumor-infiltrating lymphocytes in oesophageal squamous cell carcinoma. One entry per CDR3 protein results from TCRdb running MiXCR on the PCR reads. The sample lists 18,000 or so distinct CDR3 sequences; 40% to 45% were seen once. The CDR3 has 12 amino acids. Germline V gene data show CDR1 as SNHLY and CDR2 as FYNNEI. V shed 2 bases, J shed 11 bases, and the junction held 5 bases outside the gene matches. This sequence joins TRBV2 and TRBJ2-5; TRBD2 matches 7 bases. Sequencing input: normal esophageal tissue next to the tumor. The receptor comes from a male donor with esophageal squamous cell carcinoma. Here the CDR3 reads CASSERGREQYF. CDR3 sequence (DNA): TGTGCCAGCAGTGAACGAGGGAGGGAGCAGTACTTC. Full variable domain (missing parts from reference TRBV2 and TRBJ2-5): EPEVTQTPSHQVTQMGQEVILRCVPISNHLYFYWYRQILGQKVEFLVSFYNNEISEKSEIFDDQFSVERPDGSNFTLKIRSTKLEDSAMYFCASSERGREQYFGPGTRLLVL.